This record looks at one T cell receptor beta chain sequence and its context. What it recognizes is unknown. This sample is part of a study of T cell responses to AZD1222 COVID-19 vaccine. CDR3 size: 17 residues. Deletions cut 5 bases from V and 0 bases from J, with 18 bases between. Germline CDR1 SEHNR, CDR2 FQNEAQ (reference sequence). The data were produced by immunoSEQ multiplex PCR, yet TCRdb's version contains in-frame clones alone and is incomplete. The sample has some 99,000 clones; around 87% are singletons. Study results and limitations: Repertoire sampling was restricted to post-peak T cell response timepoints. The sample set comprised mostly white British donors with more females, and clonal diversity was possibly underestimated.

Sequencing used peripheral blood, obtained 28 days after the second AZD1222 dose. The clonotype comes from an adult who received the AZD1222 COVID-19 vaccine. The V gene is TRBV7-9, the J gene TRBJ2-3; possibly TRBD1 or TRBD2 for D (5 bases each). For the CDR3, the DNA is TGTGCCAGCAGCACGTCAAGAGGGACCTCTAGCACAGATACGCAGTATTTT. The encoded protein is CASSTSRGTSSTDTQYF.